Listed here is a single T cell receptor (beta chain). Antigen unknown. This entry is derived from a study of T cells expressing NK-cell markers. Study at large: Sorted CD3+CD56+NKG2C+, CD3+CD56+NKG2C- and CD3+CD56-NKG2C+ T-cell subsets were beta-chain profiled.

The study's findings and limits: What remained unclear was the HCMV specificity of expanded NKG2C+ T cell clones. Four donors showed these clonotypes also leading the CD3+CD56-NKG2C+ fraction.

TCRdb re-called the 5' RACE reads and shows each CDR3 protein once, DNA omitted. In all, the sample yields about 410,000 distinct CDR3 sequences. The germline V gene encodes CDR1 MNHEY and CDR2 SVGAGI. The CDR3 length is 13 residues. This chain connects TRBV6-5 to TRBJ1-1; there is no DNA to check the TCRdb D call of TRBD1. This receptor was obtained from a woman between 45 and 65 years old in good health. The material sequenced was blood T cells: a sorted CD56 or NKG2C T cell subset, CD4+ or CD8+ T cells, or bulk PBMC T cells (not recorded which). CDR3 sequence reads: CASSSDGNRRAFF.